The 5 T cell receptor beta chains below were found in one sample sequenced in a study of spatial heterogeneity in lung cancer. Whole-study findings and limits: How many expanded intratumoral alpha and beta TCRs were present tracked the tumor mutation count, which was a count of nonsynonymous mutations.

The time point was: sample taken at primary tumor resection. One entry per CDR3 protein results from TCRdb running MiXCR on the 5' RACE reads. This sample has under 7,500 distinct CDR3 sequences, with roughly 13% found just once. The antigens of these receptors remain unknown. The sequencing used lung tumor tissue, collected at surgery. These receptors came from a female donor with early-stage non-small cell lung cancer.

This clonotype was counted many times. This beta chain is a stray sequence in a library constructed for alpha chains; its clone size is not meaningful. CDR3 sequence: CASSLTGPFYGYTF. DNA for the CDR3: TGCGCCAGCAGTTTGACAGGGCCCTTCTATGGCTACACCTTC. The rearrangement uses TRBV5-1 and TRBJ1-2; TRBD1 aligns across 7 bases. The trim removed 5 bases at V and 4 bases at J, leaving 8 bases unmatched. Germline values: CDR1 SGHRS, CDR2 YFSETQ. This CDR3 is 14 amino acids long.

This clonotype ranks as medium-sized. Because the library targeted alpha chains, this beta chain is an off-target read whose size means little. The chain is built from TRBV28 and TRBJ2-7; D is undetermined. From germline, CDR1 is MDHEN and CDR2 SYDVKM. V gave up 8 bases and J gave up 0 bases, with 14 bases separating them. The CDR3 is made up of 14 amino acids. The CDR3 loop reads CASHTRSNSYEQYF. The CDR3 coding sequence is TGTGCCAGCCATACTCGCTCCAACTCCTACGAGCAGTACTTC.

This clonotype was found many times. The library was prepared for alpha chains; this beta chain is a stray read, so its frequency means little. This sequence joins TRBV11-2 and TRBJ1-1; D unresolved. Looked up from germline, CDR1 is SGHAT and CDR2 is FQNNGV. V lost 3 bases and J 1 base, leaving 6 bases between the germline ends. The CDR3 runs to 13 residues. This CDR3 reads CASSFSGNTEAFF. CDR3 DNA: TGTGCCAGCAGCTTCAGCGGGAACACTGAAGCTTTCTTT.

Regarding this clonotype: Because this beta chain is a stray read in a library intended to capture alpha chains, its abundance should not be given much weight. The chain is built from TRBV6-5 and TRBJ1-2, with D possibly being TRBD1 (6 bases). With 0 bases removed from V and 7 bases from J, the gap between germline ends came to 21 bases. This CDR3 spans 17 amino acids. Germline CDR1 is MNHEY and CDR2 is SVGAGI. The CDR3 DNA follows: TGTGCCAGCAGTTACTCCCCGGTTGGACAGTACGGTCTTGGCTACACCTTC. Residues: CASSYSPVGQYGLGYTF.

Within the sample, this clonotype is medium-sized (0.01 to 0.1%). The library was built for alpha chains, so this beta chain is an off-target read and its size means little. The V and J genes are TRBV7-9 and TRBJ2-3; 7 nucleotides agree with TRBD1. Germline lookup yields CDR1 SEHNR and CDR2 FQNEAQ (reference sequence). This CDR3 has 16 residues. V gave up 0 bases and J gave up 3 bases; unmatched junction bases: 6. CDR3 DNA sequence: TGTGCCAGCAGCTTAGCCCACAGGGGTAAGACAGATACGCAGTATTTT. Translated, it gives CASSLAHRGKTDTQYF.